This T cell receptor (beta chain) appears in the sequencing data of a study of OX40 agonist ivuxolimab in advanced cancers. Study overall: Patients were approximately 80% male with ages roughly 23 to 79, mean about 54. Partial responses, seen in three patients, involved one hepatocellular carcinoma and two cutaneous melanomas. Findings of the study overall: Antigen specificity of clonally expanded peripheral T cells was not established. The study observed clonal expansion of CD4+ and CD8+ blood T cells by week 6 at 0.1 to 3.0 mg/kg.

The repertoire was sequenced with immunoSEQ multiplex PCR; TCRdb's copy has only in-frame clones and lacks some. The sample has approximately 60,000 clones; about 83% are singletons. Note on this clone: Antigen unknown.

The specimen was CD4+ or CD8+ T cells sorted from blood, collected in a trial of the OX40 agonist ivuxolimab. The receptor comes from an adult with an advanced solid tumor such as melanoma, head and neck, liver or kidney cancer.

The DNA for the CDR3 is TGCGCCACCAGTAGGGAGGGGTCGACGGGAAATTCACCCCTCCACTTT. Encoded protein: CATSREGSTGNSPLHF. V usage is TRBV4-1 and J usage is TRBJ1-6; TRBD1 is a possible D gene (5 bases). The CDR3 totals 16 residues. Trimming cost V 10 bases and J 7 bases, with 23 bases left between them. CDR1 is MGHRA and CDR2 is YSYEKL in the germline V gene.